The clone carrying this TCR beta chain was picked up one time. Other DNA sequences within the sample encode an identical CDR3. The data were taken from a study of blood T cell repertoires in COVID-19. Original data processing: Estimates of nucleated cell counts were drawn from the amplification of reference gene primers. Here immunoSEQ multiplex PCR was the method, and the copy in TCRdb shows in-frame clones only, minus some. V and J calls and clone size are given by that table; D and trimming were obtained from the DNA. The repertoire holds a few hundred thousand clones, with around 80% as singletons. Losses at the gene ends were 4 bases for V and 4 bases for J; bases not matched to a gene: 5. The CDR3 totals 15 residues. Germline values: CDR1 MDHEN, CDR2 SYDVKM.

The sample taken for sequencing was peripheral blood. The chain couples TRBV28 to TRBJ1-5; 9 bases fit TRBD1. This sequence was found in a woman in her late teens or twenties with acute or convalescent COVID-19. CDR3 sequence (DNA): TGTGCCAGCAGTTGGGGACAGGGTGGGAATCAGCCCCAGCATTTT. It is translated as CASSWGQGGNQPQHF. The entire variable domain, with the rest obtained from reference TRBV28 and TRBJ1-5, is as follows: DVKVTQSSRYLVKRTGEKVFLECVQDMDHENMFWYRQDPGLGLRLIYFSYDVKMKEKGDIPEGYSVSREKKERFSLILESASTNQTSMYLCASSWGQGGNQPQHFGDGTRLSIL.